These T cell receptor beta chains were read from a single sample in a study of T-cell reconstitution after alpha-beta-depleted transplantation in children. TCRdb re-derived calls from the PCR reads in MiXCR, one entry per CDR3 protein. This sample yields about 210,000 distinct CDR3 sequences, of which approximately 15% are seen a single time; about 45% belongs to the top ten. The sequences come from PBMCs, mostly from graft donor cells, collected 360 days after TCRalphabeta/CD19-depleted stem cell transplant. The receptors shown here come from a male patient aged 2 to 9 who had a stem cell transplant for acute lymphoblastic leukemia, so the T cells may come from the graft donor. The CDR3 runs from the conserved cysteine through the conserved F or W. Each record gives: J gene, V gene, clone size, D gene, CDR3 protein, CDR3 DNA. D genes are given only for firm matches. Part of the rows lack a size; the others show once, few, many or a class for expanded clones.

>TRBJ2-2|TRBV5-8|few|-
CASSTGGELFF
TGTGCCAGCAGCACGGGAGGGGAGCTGTTTTTT
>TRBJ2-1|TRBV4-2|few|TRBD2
CASSQDSGGPSGVYNEQFF
TGTGCCAGCAGCCAAGATAGCGGCGGGCCAAGCGGGGTCTACAATGAGCAGTTCTTC
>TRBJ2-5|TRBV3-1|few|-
CASSQERVGGGAATRETQYF
TGTGCCAGCAGCCAAGAAAGGGTGGGCGGGGGCGCCGCTACTCGAGAGACCCAGTACTTC
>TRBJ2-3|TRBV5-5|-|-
CASSPAGPPTDTQYF
TGTGCCAGCAGCCCCGCGGGGCCCCCCACAGATACGCAGTATTTT
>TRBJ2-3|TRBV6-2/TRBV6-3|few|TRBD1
CASSEKGQGSDTQYF
TGTGCCAGCAGCGAAAAGGGACAGGGTTCAGATACGCAGTATTTT
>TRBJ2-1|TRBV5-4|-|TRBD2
CASSERAGTLNEQFF
TGTGCCAGCAGCGAAAGAGCGGGAACTCTCAATGAGCAGTTCTTC
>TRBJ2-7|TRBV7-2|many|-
CASSQGGSSYEQYF
TGTGCCAGCAGCCAAGGGGGGAGCTCCTACGAGCAGTACTTC
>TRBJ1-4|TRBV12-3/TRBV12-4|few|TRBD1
CASRGQGGFGEKLFF
TGTGCCAGCAGGGGACAGGGAGGGTTTGGTGAAAAACTGTTTTTT
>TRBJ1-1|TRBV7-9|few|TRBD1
CASSLQGTANTEAFF
TGTGCCAGCAGCTTACAAGGGACAGCGAACACTGAAGCTTTCTTT
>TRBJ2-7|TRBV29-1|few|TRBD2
CSVSMRLAGPTSYEQYF
TGCAGCGTTTCAATGAGACTAGCGGGGCCTACCTCCTACGAGCAGTACTTC
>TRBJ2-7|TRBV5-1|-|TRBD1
CASSLDGQGIYEQYF
TGCGCCAGCAGCTTGGATGGACAGGGGATCTACGAGCAGTACTTC
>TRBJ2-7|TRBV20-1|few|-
CSASPQAFGFGSYEQYF
TGCAGTGCTAGTCCCCAGGCCTTCGGGTTCGGGTCCTACGAGCAGTACTTC
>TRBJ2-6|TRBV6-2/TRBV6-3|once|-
CATETGANVLTF
TGTGCCACCGAAACTGGGGCCAACGTCCTGACTTTC
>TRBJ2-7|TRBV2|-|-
CASSVSRDYEQYF
TGTGCCAGCAGTGTTTCCAGGGACTACGAGCAGTACTTC
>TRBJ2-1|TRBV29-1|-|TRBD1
CSVEDTASWDRGSHEQFF
TGCAGCGTTGAAGACACGGCATCCTGGGACAGGGGATCCCATGAGCAGTTCTTC
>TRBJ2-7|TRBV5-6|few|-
CASSLSGLPSYEQYF
TGTGCCAGCAGCTTATCTGGGTTACCATCCTACGAGCAGTACTTC
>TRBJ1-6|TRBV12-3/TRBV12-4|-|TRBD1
CASSGQGNHNSPLHF
TGTGCCAGCAGTGGACAGGGGAACCATAATTCACCCCTCCACTTT
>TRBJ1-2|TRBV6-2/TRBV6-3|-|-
CASSYEGDDGYTF
TGTGCCAGCAGTTACGAGGGGGACGATGGCTACACCTTC
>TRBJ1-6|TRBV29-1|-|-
CSVRAQEGSPLHF
TGCAGCGTTAGGGCGCAGGAGGGTTCACCCCTCCACTTT
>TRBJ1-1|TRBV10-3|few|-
CAIKGNTEAFF
TGTGCCATCAAAGGGAACACTGAAGCTTTCTTT
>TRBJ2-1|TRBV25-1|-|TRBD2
CASSEYGTKNEQFF
TGTGCCAGCAGTGAATATGGGACTAAAAATGAGCAGTTCTTC
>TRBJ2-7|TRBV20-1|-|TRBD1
CSARDSHGTVIPYEQYF
TGCAGTGCTAGAGATTCCCACGGGACAGTAATCCCCTACGAGCAGTACTTC
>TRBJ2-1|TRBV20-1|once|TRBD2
CSGQKLAGVGNEQFF
TGCAGTGGACAGAAATTAGCGGGAGTCGGGAATGAGCAGTTCTTC